This T cell receptor (beta chain) emerged from a study of T cells in Graves' hyperthyroidism and ophthalmopathy. Study results and limitations: In the blood, most expanded thyroid clonotypes above 0.001 appeared as well.

The CDR3 is 16 residues long. Per the germline V gene, CDR1 is SEHNR and CDR2 is FQNEAQ (reference sequence). V gave up 1 base and J gave up 0 bases, with 13 bases separating them. TCR beta CDR3 region amplification was performed from RNA transcripts. HTBI primers were used for first-round RT-PCR of the TCR CDR3. One entry per CDR3 protein results from TCRdb running MiXCR on the multiplex PCR reads. The sample shows 660,000 or so distinct CDR3 sequences, about 45% of them seen only once. A single count supports this clonotype. The antigen is unknown. The TCR comes from an adult man with Graves' disease, either hyperthyroidism or ophthalmopathy (not recorded which). The sequenced sample was peripheral blood or thyroid tissue (not recorded which). The gene calls are TRBV7-9 and TRBJ2-7; tentatively, D is TRBD2 (5 bases). CDR3 protein: CASSLDGLEPSYEQYF. The CDR3 region has the DNA TGTGCCAGCAGCTTAGATGGACTGGAGCCCTCCTACGAGCAGTACTTC.